The text below deals with one T cell receptor beta chain. TCRdb's copy holds only in-frame clones and misses some; the assay was immunoSEQ multiplex PCR. The table shows approximately 340,000 clones, with more than 75% occurring only once. The data belong to a study of Ad26.COV2.S vaccination and SARS-CoV-2 variants. The V gene's germline CDR1 is SEHNR and CDR2 FQNEAQ (reference sequence). Trimming cost V 0 bases and J 7 bases, with 16 bases left between them. The CDR3 has 17 amino acids. Treatment denoted: around 19 received Ad26.COV2.S at low or high dose, single or two shots; a few received placebo; per-sample allocation not given. At day 63 after the first vaccine or placebo injection, samples were drawn.

This clonotype was obtained from a person between 18 and 60 years old who received the Ad26.COV2.S COVID-19 vaccine or a placebo. The chain joins TRBV7-9 to TRBJ1-6; D is unresolved. Specimen: peripheral blood, collected in a trial of Ad26.COV2.S vaccine versus placebo. CDR3 residues: CASSLAAPLVGNSPLHF. CDR3 DNA sequence: TGTGCCAGCAGCTTAGCGGCACCTCTCGTTGGCAATTCACCCCTCCACTTT.